The clone carrying this T cell receptor (beta chain) was seen a handful of times. The antigen remains undetermined. It was with 60 Vbeta and 13 Jbeta primers that the PCR ran. Some clones are missing from TCRdb's copy, which holds only in-frame ones; the method was immunoSEQ multiplex PCR. The table has 110,000 or so clones, roughly 15% seen once. The CDR3 runs 13 residues. Germline assignment: CDR1 SEHNR and CDR2 FQNEAQ (reference sequence). The V end lost 2 bases, the J end lost 7 bases, and 11 bases lay between the germline ends. The sample is drawn from a study of cytomegalovirus exposure and HLA in healthy donors. Study-wide results and limits: In vitro experiments confirmed that three CMV-associated chains were specific for CMV antigens. The authors later found HLA-associated TCR beta chains more clonally expanded than equally common others.

This TCR derives from a female donor in good health and CMV-seronegative. The sequencing input was PBMCs. This chain uses TRBV7-9 with TRBJ1-1; D uncertain. The DNA of the CDR3 is TGTGCCAGCAGCTTACCACCGCGGAATGAAGCTTTCTTT. Translation: CASSLPPRNEAFF.